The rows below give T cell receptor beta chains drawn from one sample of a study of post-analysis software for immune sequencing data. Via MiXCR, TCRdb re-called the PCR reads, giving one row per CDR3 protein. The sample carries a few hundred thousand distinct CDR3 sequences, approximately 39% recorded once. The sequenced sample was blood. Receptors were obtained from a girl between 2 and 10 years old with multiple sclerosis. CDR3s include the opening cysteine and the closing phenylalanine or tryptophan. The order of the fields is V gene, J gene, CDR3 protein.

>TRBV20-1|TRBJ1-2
CSAKLFTADGYTF
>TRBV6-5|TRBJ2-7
CASSYSGQFSYEQYF
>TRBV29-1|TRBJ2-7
CSVVDRIPSRSYEQYF
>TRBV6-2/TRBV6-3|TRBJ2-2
CASTKPGLTANTGELFF
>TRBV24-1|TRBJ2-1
CATSDRAGLVSYNEQFF
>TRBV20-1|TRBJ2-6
CSALAAGANVLTF
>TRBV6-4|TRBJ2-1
CAIRPGLAGEGEQFF
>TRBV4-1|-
CASSQWPSGLAGGRETQYF
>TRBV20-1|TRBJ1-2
CSPSWGYGYTF
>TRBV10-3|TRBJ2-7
CAISESNQFGYEQYF
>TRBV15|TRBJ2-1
CATRGTSGTRYNEQFF
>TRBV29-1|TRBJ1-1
CSVELQSNTEAFF
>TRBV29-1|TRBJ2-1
CSVWLVIKVGSYNEQFF
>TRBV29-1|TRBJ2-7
CSVEGLAGLYEQYF
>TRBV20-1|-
CSARVPTSNEQYF
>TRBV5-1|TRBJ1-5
CASSYGFNQPQHF
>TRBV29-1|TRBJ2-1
CSVEGGLADSYNEQFF
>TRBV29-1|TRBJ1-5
CSGSNGGNQPQHF
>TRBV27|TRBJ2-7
CASSPGLAGGTQYF
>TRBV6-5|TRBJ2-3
CASSYGLAGGYTDTQYF
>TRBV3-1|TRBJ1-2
CASSQQRASNYGYTF
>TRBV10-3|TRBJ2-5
CAISGREGLEETQYF
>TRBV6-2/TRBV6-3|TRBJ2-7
CASSYASGRLYEQYF
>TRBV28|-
CASSLRGSLRYEQYF
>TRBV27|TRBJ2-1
CASSWGSSYNKQFF
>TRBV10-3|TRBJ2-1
CAISESTGVYNEQFF
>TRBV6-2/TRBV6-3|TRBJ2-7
CASSYPGQGSNYEQYF
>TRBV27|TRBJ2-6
CASSLATGVGANVLTF
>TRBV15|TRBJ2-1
CATSQPQREACNEQFF
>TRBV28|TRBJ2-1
CASSLGRGTSGSIQTDNEQFF
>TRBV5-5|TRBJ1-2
CASSDSGKWDYTF
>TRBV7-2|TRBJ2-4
CAGSLDSRDPRNIQDF
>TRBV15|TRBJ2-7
CATSPGTGGYEQYF